The 25 T cell receptor beta chains given below trace back to one sample, sequenced in a study of T cell changes during pregnancy in multiple sclerosis. TCRdb's copy holds only in-frame clones and misses some; the assay was immunoSEQ multiplex PCR. The data hold some 97,000 clones, with more than 80% observed a single time. Here the sequenced sample was peripheral blood, taken in the second trimester of pregnancy. These receptors were collected from a female donor with multiple sclerosis, enrolled in a pregnancy study.

Notes on this clone: One junction end disagrees with the germline gene, perhaps due to a read error. The genes are TRBV25-1 and TRBJ2-7; 8 bases are a match to TRBD1. In germline, CDR1 is MGHDK, CDR2 SYGVNS. The CDR3 is made up of 14 amino acids. Here the CDR3 DNA reads TGTGCCAGCAGTGAAGGACAGGGCTCCCACGAGCAGTACTTC. The encoded protein is CASSEGQGSHEQYF.

This clone has only one observation. The CDR3 nucleotides are TGTGCCAGCAGCAAGGACCGGGACACTTGGGCCTTCGAGCAGTACTTC. Translating gives CASSKDRDTWAFEQYF. The rearrangement joins TRBV14 to TRBJ2-7; D might be TRBD1 (6 bases). Trimming cost V 5 bases and J 6 bases, with 23 bases left between them. This CDR3 comprises 16 residues. Germline loops: CDR1 SGHDN, CDR2 FVKESK.

The J gene is TRBJ1-5, the V gene TRBV27; 7 bases map to TRBD1. Losses at the gene ends were 4 bases for V and 1 base for J; bases not matched to a gene: 4. The germline CDR1 and CDR2 sequences are MNHEY and SMNVEV (reference sequence). The CDR3 length is 15 residues. CDR3 region: CASSSTGKSNQPQHF. CDR3 coding DNA: TGTGCCAGCAGTTCGACAGGGAAAAGCAATCAGCCCCAGCATTTT.

The J gene is TRBJ2-1, the V gene TRBV7-9, with D possibly matching TRBD2 (5 bases). Germline assignment: CDR1 SEHNR and CDR2 FQNEAQ (reference sequence). Trimming cost V 10 bases and J 4 bases, with 20 bases left between them. The CDR3 loop spans 15 amino acids. CDR3 bases: TGTGCCATCGCGGACTCAACCAAACTATACAATGAGCAGTTCTTC. Amino acid sequence: CAIADSTKLYNEQFF.

This clone came up once. The chain employs TRBV5-1 and TRBJ1-6; 7 positions agree with TRBD1. This CDR3 contains 15 residues. Germline CDR1 is SGHRS and CDR2 is YFSETQ. V lost 2 bases to trimming and J lost 7 bases; unmatched junction nucleotides: 6. The CDR3 DNA reads as TGCGCCAGCAGCTTAGGAGCACAGGGGAATTCACCCCTCCACTTT. Translation: CASSLGAQGNSPLHF.

The CDR3 region is CASSLSNGRAGSEQYF. The DNA of the CDR3 is TGTGCCAGCAGTTTATCGAACGGGAGGGCCGGTAGCGAGCAGTACTTC. The chain employs TRBV27 and TRBJ2-7, with TRBD2 matching 8 bases. With V trimmed by 0 bases and J by 6 bases, 10 bases remained unmatched. The CDR3 totals 16 residues. Germline assignment: CDR1 MNHEY and CDR2 SMNVEV (reference sequence).

V gene TRBV7-9 combines with J gene TRBJ2-3; 13 bases line up with TRBD2. The CDR3 totals 16 residues. Looked up from germline, CDR1 is SEHNR and CDR2 is FQNEAQ (reference sequence). V lost 5 bases to trimming and J lost 2 bases; unmatched junction nucleotides: 4. The CDR3 protein is CASSPGLAGTTDTQYF. CDR3 coding DNA: TGTGCCAGCAGCCCGGGACTAGCGGGGACCACAGATACGCAGTATTTT.

The V gene is TRBV4-1, the J gene TRBJ1-1; 8 nucleotides align to TRBD1. The CDR3 is 17 residues long. V was clipped by 3 bases and J by 1 base; unmatched bases: 10. Germline V gene sequence: CDR1 MGHRA, CDR2 YSYEKL. Written as DNA, the CDR3 is TGCGCCAGCAGCCATGTCGGGCAGGGGGCTAGGAACACTGAAGCTTTCTTT. It codes for CASSHVGQGARNTEAFF.

This sequence joins TRBV28 and TRBJ2-3, with D perhaps TRBD1 (6 bases). CDR1 is MDHEN, CDR2 SYDVKM, per germline. V was shortened by 5 bases and J by 0 bases, with 15 bases between the two germline ends. The CDR3 runs to 16 residues. Here the CDR3 reads CASSAGTRLSTDTQYF. The CDR3 coding sequence is TGTGCCAGCAGTGCCGGGACACGACTTAGCACAGATACGCAGTATTTT. The variable domain in full, with the rest retrieved from reference TRBV28 and TRBJ2-3, is DVKVTQSSRYLVKRTGEKVFLECVQDMDHENMFWYRQDPGLGLRLIYFSYDVKMKEKGDIPEGYSVSREKKERFSLILESASTNQTSMYLCASSAGTRLSTDTQYFGPGTRLTVL.

The V and J genes are TRBV29-1 and TRBJ2-7; D perhaps matches TRBD2 (5 bases). Per germline, CDR1 SQVTM and CDR2 ANQGSEA. With 2 bases removed from V and 0 bases from J, the gap between germline ends came to 11 bases. This CDR3 has 14 amino acids. CDR3 nucleotides: TGCAGCGTTGAAAGTAGAGGGAGCTCCTACGAGCAGTACTTC. Protein product: CSVESRGSSYEQYF.

The rearrangement links TRBV5-1 to TRBJ1-2; 8 bases align to TRBD1. Per the germline V gene, CDR1 is SGHRS and CDR2 is YFSETQ. The CDR3 is 13 residues long. V lost 4 bases, J lost 4 bases, and 3 bases stayed unmatched. CDR3 protein: CASSIGQGYGYTF. CDR3 DNA sequence: TGCGCCAGCAGCATAGGACAGGGCTATGGCTACACCTTC.

This clone was counted a single time. V usage is TRBV30 and J usage is TRBJ1-3; D gene unclear. The germline V gene encodes CDR1 GTSNPN and CDR2 SVGIG (reference sequence). V lost 0 bases to trimming and J lost 0 bases, with 9 bases between them. This CDR3 has 15 residues. The CDR3 is CAWSVTVDSGNTIYF. In DNA, the CDR3 is TGTGCCTGGAGTGTAACAGTTGACTCTGGAAACACCATATATTTT.

The rearrangement uses TRBV28 and TRBJ2-4; no clear D gene. Germline V lookup: CDR1 MDHEN, CDR2 SYDVKM. This CDR3 region has 14 residues. The germline V and J ends were trimmed by 3 bases and 2 bases, with 8 bases remaining between them. The DNA of the CDR3 is TGTGCCAGCAGTTTTAGCAGTACCAAAAACATTCAGTACTTC. This gives the protein CASSFSSTKNIQYF. The variable domain in full, completed from reference TRBV28 and TRBJ2-4, reads DVKVTQSSRYLVKRTGEKVFLECVQDMDHENMFWYRQDPGLGLRLIYFSYDVKMKEKGDIPEGYSVSREKKERFSLILESASTNQTSMYLCASSFSSTKNIQYFGAGTRLSVL.

The V and J genes are TRBV18 and TRBJ2-5, with a weak D call TRBD1 (5 bases). The CDR3 spans 14 residues. In germline, CDR1 is KGHSH, CDR2 LQKENI. Between the trimmed V and J ends, which lost 1 base and 2 bases, there was a span of 8 bases. Here the CDR3 reads CASSPQTAQETQYF. CDR3 DNA: TGTGCCAGCTCACCACAGACAGCTCAAGAGACCCAGTACTTC.

This chain uses TRBV20-1 with TRBJ2-2; D is perhaps TRBD2 (5 bases). Trimming pared 5 bases from V and 8 bases from J, leaving 6 bases between. Germline V lookup: CDR1 DFQATT, CDR2 SNEGSKA (reference sequence). The CDR3 spans 10 residues. CDR3 DNA: TGCAGTGCTCGGAGGGGGGAGCTGTTTTTT. Residues: CSARRGELFF.

The gene calls are TRBV29-1 and TRBJ1-2; tentative D call: TRBD1 (5 bases). Trimming took 0 bases from V and 7 from J, leaving 6 bases between them. The germline V gene encodes CDR1 SQVTM and CDR2 ANQGSEA. There are 11 residues in the CDR3. CDR3 nucleotides: TGCAGCGTTGAAGAAAGGGGTGGCTACACCTTC. It codes for CSVEERGGYTF.

This clone was observed once. The rearrangement joins TRBV28 to TRBJ1-3; D is possibly TRBD1 (6 bases). Germline V gives CDR1 MDHEN, CDR2 SYDVKM. Trimming left V 5 bases short and J 3 bases short, with 20 bases between. The CDR3 sequence is 17 residues long. The chain's CDR3 is CASSTRATGTFGNTIYF. CDR3 in DNA: TGTGCCAGCAGTACGAGAGCTACCGGGACATTTGGAAACACCATATATTTT. Full variable domain (missing parts from reference TRBV28 and TRBJ1-3): DVKVTQSSRYLVKRTGEKVFLECVQDMDHENMFWYRQDPGLGLRLIYFSYDVKMKEKGDIPEGYSVSREKKERFSLILESASTNQTSMYLCASSTRATGTFGNTIYFGEGSWLTVV.

This chain joins TRBV5-1 and TRBJ2-1; 7 nucleotides align to TRBD2. V was pared by 0 bases and J by 5 bases, with 8 bases of the junction left unmatched. The length of the CDR3 is 16 residues. Germline assignment: CDR1 SGHRS and CDR2 YFSETQ. The CDR3 DNA sequence: TGCGCCAGCAGCTTGGAGGGCGGGAGTAGGGACAATGAGCAGTTCTTC. It is translated as CASSLEGGSRDNEQFF.

This clone was picked up one time. The genes are TRBV27 and TRBJ2-5, with TRBD1 as a possible D gene (5 bases). The CDR3 extends over 15 amino acids. V was trimmed by 5 bases and J by 7 bases, leaving 20 bases between them. The V gene's germline CDR1 is MNHEY and CDR2 SMNVEV (reference sequence). Written as DNA, the CDR3 is TGTGCCAGCAGTCCCCAGGGTTTTGGTTTTGGGACCCAGTACTTC. This translates into CASSPQGFGFGTQYF.

The chain uses TRBV30 and TRBJ2-1; 8 bases agree with TRBD2. CDR1 and CDR2 from the germline V gene are GTSNPN and SVGIG (reference sequence). The CDR3 contains 14 residues. The V segment lost 5 bases and the J segment 7 bases; nucleotides outside the gene matches: 10. The CDR3 spells CAWARGALGNEQFF. CDR3 bases: TGTGCCTGGGCGCGGGGGGCTTTGGGGAATGAGCAGTTCTTC.

This clone was seen once. The rearrangement joins TRBV6-4 to TRBJ1-1; maybe TRBD1 (5 bases). Germline CDR1 is MRHNA and CDR2 is SNTAGT. The V gene lost 3 bases and the J gene lost 5 bases, with 13 bases spanning the gap. The CDR3 length is 14 residues. The CDR3 DNA reads as TGTGCCAGCAGTGAATCGGGGCGGGAGACTGAAGCTTTCTTT. It encodes CASSESGRETEAFF.

V gene TRBV27 combines with J gene TRBJ1-5; TRBD1 might be the D (5 bases). Between the trimmed V and J ends, which lost 5 bases and 4 bases, there was a span of 9 bases. This CDR3 is 13 amino acids long. The germline V gene encodes CDR1 MNHEY and CDR2 SMNVEV (reference sequence). DNA for the CDR3: TGTGCCAGCAGTCATGCAGGGAATCAGCCCCAGCATTTT. The encoded protein is CASSHAGNQPQHF.

The rearrangement uses TRBV28 and TRBJ2-2; a possible D gene is TRBD2 (6 bases). Trimming cost V 8 bases and J 9 bases, with 22 bases left between them. Per the germline V gene, CDR1 is MDHEN and CDR2 is SYDVKM. The length of the CDR3 is 15 residues. CDR3 coding DNA: TGTGCCAGCTTTCAGCTAGCGAGAGGTACGAGGGAGCTGTTTTTT. This codes for CASFQLARGTRELFF.

The V gene is TRBV7-8, the J gene TRBJ2-2; 7 bases are shared with TRBD2. Germline lookup yields CDR1 SGHVS and CDR2 FQNEAQ. The CDR3 runs 16 residues. The trim removed 4 bases at V and 4 bases at J, leaving 9 bases unmatched. The CDR3 nucleotides are TGTGCCAGCAGCTCGCCAACTAGCGTGGCCACCGGGGAGCTGTTTTTT. This sequence encodes CASSSPTSVATGELFF.

The chain combines TRBV6-4 with TRBJ2-2, with D maybe TRBD2 (6 bases). CDR1 and CDR2 from the germline V gene are MRHNA and SNTAGT. CDR3 length equals 16 residues. V lost 2 bases and J 6 bases, leaving 16 bases between the germline ends. CDR3 amino acids: CASSDGIAEGAGELFF. The CDR3 DNA follows: TGTGCCAGCAGTGACGGGATAGCGGAAGGGGCCGGGGAGCTGTTTTTT.